These T cell receptor beta chains were read from a single sample in a study of blood T cell repertoires in COVID-19. The data were produced by immunoSEQ multiplex PCR, yet TCRdb's version contains in-frame clones alone and is incomplete. The data show 300,000 or so clones, about nine tenths seen once. Material for sequencing was peripheral blood. These receptors all come from a woman in her 30s who had recovered from COVID-19. Each CDR3 is given with its conserved first and last residue. D genes are given only for firm matches. Clone size, where shown, is once, few, many, or a class for clones that have expanded.

d_call	clone_size	v_call	j_call	cdr3_aa	cdr3_nt
TRBD2	.	TRBV10-3	TRBJ2-7	CATGRGGPYEQYF	TGTGCGACGGGGCGGGGGGGCCCCTACGAGCAGTACTTC
.	.	TRBV4-1	TRBJ1-5	CASSQGWVAGQPQHF	TGCGCCAGCAGCCAAGGATGGGTTGCGGGTCAGCCCCAGCATTTT
.	.	TRBV5-1	TRBJ2-1	CASSFIGDSYNEQFF	TGCGCCAGCAGCTTTATCGGGGATTCCTACAATGAGCAGTTCTTC
TRBD1	.	TRBV5-1	TRBJ2-5	CASSPSDRGGAQYF	TGCGCCAGCAGCCCCTCGGACAGGGGAGGGGCCCAGTACTTC
.	.	TRBV6-5	TRBJ2-1	CASSYTGFHNEQFF	TGTGCCAGCAGTTACACAGGGTTTCACAATGAGCAGTTCTTC
TRBD1	.	TRBV10-3	TRBJ1-2	CAISRQGGENYGYTF	TGTGCCATCTCCAGACAGGGGGGAGAAAACTATGGCTACACCTTC
.	.	TRBV4-2	TRBJ2-5	CASSQGGSQETQYF	TGTGCCAGCAGCCAAGGAGGGTCCCAAGAGACCCAGTACTTC
TRBD2	.	TRBV7-3	TRBJ2-1	CASSTLAGGHNEQFF	TGTGCCAGCAGCACCTTAGCGGGGGGGCATAATGAGCAGTTCTTC
.	.	TRBV28	TRBJ1-1	CASGKAGNTEAFF	TGTGCCAGCGGCAAGGCAGGGAACACTGAAGCTTTCTTT
TRBD1	few	TRBV28	TRBJ1-5	CASSLGQAQPQHF	TGTGCCAGCAGTCTCGGACAGGCTCAGCCCCAGCATTTT
.	.	TRBV7-2	TRBJ2-1	CASSPEGTAYNEQFF	TGTGCCAGCAGCCCTGAGGGTACTGCCTACAATGAGCAGTTCTTC
TRBD1	.	TRBV5-6	TRBJ1-1	CASSFTGVTEAFF	TGTGCCAGCAGCTTTACAGGGGTCACTGAAGCTTTCTTT
.	.	TRBV6-5	TRBJ2-4	CASSYGGGGNIQYF	TGTGCCAGCAGTTATGGAGGCGGAGGAAACATTCAGTACTTC
TRBD1	.	TRBV9	TRBJ2-1	CASSPQGDTYNEQFF	TGTGCCAGCAGCCCTCAGGGGGACACATACAATGAGCAGTTCTTC
TRBD1	once	TRBV7-3	TRBJ1-2	CASSLGGTGYGYTF	TGTGCCAGCAGCTTAGGAGGGACAGGCTATGGCTACACCTTC
TRBD1	.	TRBV19	TRBJ1-1	CASSPRDRRNTEAFF	TGTGCCAGTAGTCCCCGGGACAGGCGGAACACTGAAGCTTTCTTT
.	.	TRBV4-2	TRBJ1-2	CASSQPGGSTGGYTF	TGTGCCAGCAGCCAGCCAGGAGGGAGCACAGGTGGCTACACCTTC
.	few	TRBV12-3/TRBV12-4	TRBJ1-3	CASSLVRGDRRF	TGTGCCAGCAGTTTAGTTCGTGGCGACAGGAGATTT
TRBD1	.	TRBV11-3	TRBJ1-1	CASSLGQGAAEAFF	TGTGCCAGCAGCTTGGGACAGGGGGCGGCTGAAGCTTTCTTT
.	.	TRBV6-5	TRBJ1-2	CASSWGYGGRDGYTF	TGTGCCAGCAGTTGGGGTTACGGGGGTAGGGATGGCTACACCTTC
.	.	TRBV7-9	TRBJ2-1	CAIQDLYNEQFF	TGTGCCATCCAAGACTTGTACAATGAGCAGTTCTTC
.	.	TRBV6-4	TRBJ2-2	CASSDSTNTGELFF	TGTGCCAGCAGTGACTCCACAAACACCGGGGAGCTGTTTTTT
TRBD1	.	TRBV28	TRBJ1-6	CASRLLTTGGSPLHF	TGTGCCAGCAGACTCCTAACGACAGGGGGATCACCCCTCCACTTT
TRBD1	.	TRBV5-4	TRBJ1-5	CASSVGTGGPNSNQPQHF	TGTGCCAGCAGCGTCGGGACAGGAGGGCCCAATAGCAATCAGCCCCAGCATTTT
TRBD1	once	TRBV2	TRBJ1-5	CASSGQGMGNQPQHF	TGTGCCAGCAGTGGACAGGGGATGGGCAATCAGCCCCAGCATTTT
TRBD1	.	TRBV2	TRBJ1-3	CASSDRAMGQGVSGNTIYF	TGTGCCAGCAGTGACCGGGCCATGGGACAGGGTGTATCTGGAAACACCATATATTTT
.	.	TRBV15	TRBJ2-1	CATSRGQGRDNEQFF	TGTGCCACCAGCAGAGGTCAGGGGAGAGACAATGAGCAGTTCTTC
.	.	TRBV7-3	TRBJ2-2	CASSLIKGVTGELFF	TGTGCCAGCAGCTTAATAAAGGGGGTAACCGGGGAGCTGTTTTTT
TRBD1	.	TRBV30	TRBJ1-2	CAWRLPGQANYGYTF	TGTGCCTGGAGGCTACCTGGACAGGCGAACTATGGCTACACCTTC
.	.	TRBV2	TRBJ1-4	CASSEFRATNEKLFF	TGTGCCAGCAGTGAATTCCGGGCAACTAATGAAAAACTGTTTTTT
.	.	TRBV5-3	TRBJ1-5	CARIPGSSNQPQHF	TGTGCCAGGATTCCCGGGTCCAGCAATCAGCCCCAGCATTTT
TRBD1	.	TRBV5-4	TRBJ2-5	CASSTPGQGETQYF	TGTGCCAGCAGCACCCCGGGACAGGGGGAGACCCAGTACTTC
TRBD1	.	TRBV30	TRBJ1-1	CAWIGTGPRRITEAFF	TGTGCCTGGATCGGGACAGGGCCTCGAAGGATTACTGAAGCTTTCTTT
TRBD1	.	TRBV7-3	TRBJ2-1	CASSRNLRQGVIYNEQFF	TGTGCCAGCAGCCGTAACCTCAGACAGGGGGTAATCTACAATGAGCAGTTCTTC
TRBD2	once	TRBV30	TRBJ2-5	CACPSTSGPQTQYF	TGTGCCTGCCCTTCCACTAGCGGGCCGCAGACCCAGTACTTC